This entry lists 22 T cell receptor beta chains sequenced from one sample in a study of blood T cell repertoires in COVID-19. Assay used: immunoSEQ multiplex PCR; TCRdb lists only in-frame clones, some missing. Of 110,000 or so clones in the sample, about 86% are singletons; the top ten hold about 8%. The sequencing sample was made of peripheral blood. All receptors come from a man between 65 and 85 years old who had recovered from COVID-19.

The chain joins TRBV6-5 to TRBJ2-7; D is perhaps TRBD1 (6 bases). CDR3 size: 15 residues. Between the trimmed V and J ends, which lost 0 bases and 3 bases, there was a span of 12 bases. From germline, CDR1 is MNHEY and CDR2 SVGAGI. CDR3 coding DNA: TGTGCCAGCAGTTACTCGTTTGGGGGCCACTACGAGCAGTACTTC. Translation gives CASSYSFGGHYEQYF.

The rearrangement links TRBV29-1 to TRBJ2-1; D ambiguous. Per germline, CDR1 SQVTM and CDR2 ANQGSEA. V was shortened by 4 bases and J by 4 bases, with 20 bases between the two germline ends. The CDR3 sequence is 16 residues long. The CDR3 bases are TGCAGCGTTGCACAAGGTGGGCAGTTGATGTACAATGAGCAGTTCTTC. As protein: CSVAQGGQLMYNEQFF.

The chain has TRBV28 and TRBJ2-1; 8 bases line up with TRBD2. The length of the CDR3 is 14 residues. After removal of 6 bases from V and 2 bases from J, the junction contained 3 bases not matched to a gene. CDR1 and CDR2 (germline): MDHEN, SYDVKM. The CDR3 region is CASSSGGPYNEQFF. DNA of the CDR3: TGTGCCAGCAGCAGCGGGGGCCCCTACAATGAGCAGTTCTTC.

V gene TRBV14 combines with J gene TRBJ1-5, with TRBD1 identical over 9 bases. Looked up from germline, CDR1 is SGHDN and CDR2 is FVKESK. The CDR3 is made up of 14 amino acids. With 4 bases clipped from V and 14 bases from J, the junction kept 12 bases outside the gene matches. DNA for the CDR3: TGTGCCAGCAGCCCCTCGTCCCGGGACAGGGAAAAGCATTTT. Its translation: CASSPSSRDREKHF.

The chain combines TRBV4-2 with TRBJ1-4, with 7 bases fitting TRBD1. Germline V gene lookup returns CDR1 LGHNA and CDR2 YNFKEQ. V shed 4 bases and J 0 bases; nucleotides not matched to a gene: 8. The CDR3 extends over 17 amino acids. CDR3 DNA: TGTGCCAGCAGCCCCGCGACGGACAGGCCAACTAATGAAAAACTGTTTTTT. As protein: CASSPATDRPTNEKLFF.

Here the CDR3 DNA reads TGTGCCAGCAGCCCTATGTCGACAGGGAACACTGAAGCTTTCTTT. It is translated as CASSPMSTGNTEAFF. The chain uses TRBV5-4 and TRBJ1-1, with D possibly TRBD1 on 6 matching bases. In germline, CDR1 is SGHNT, CDR2 YYREEE (reference sequence). V was cut by 4 bases and J by 1 base, with 14 bases left in between. CDR3 size: 15 residues.

A few counts support this clone. The CDR3 protein is CASSHAGGRAFF. In nucleotides, the CDR3 is TGTGCCAGCAGCCACGCAGGGGGAAGAGCTTTCTTT. V usage is TRBV7-9 and J usage is TRBJ1-1; 7 bases agree with TRBD1. Germline CDR1 is SEHNR and CDR2 is FQNEAQ (reference sequence). CDR3 length equals 12 residues. Losses at the gene ends were 5 bases for V and 10 bases for J; bases not matched to a gene: 7.

The V call is TRBV5-5, the J call TRBJ2-2, with 11 bases aligning to TRBD2. Germline CDR1 reads SGHKS; CDR2 reads YYEKEE (reference sequence). This CDR3 is built from 16 residues. Germline trimming cut 3 bases from V and 1 base from J; bases unmatched to any gene: 2. This chain's CDR3 is CASSYTSGRNTGELFF. The CDR3 DNA follows: TGTGCCAGCAGCTATACTAGCGGGAGGAACACCGGGGAGCTGTTTTTT.

This chain connects TRBV5-1 to TRBJ1-4; 9 nucleotides match TRBD1. The CDR3 totals 14 residues. Germline trimming cut 2 bases from V and 5 bases from J; bases unmatched to any gene: 1. Germline CDR1 and CDR2: SGHRS and YFSETQ. This chain's CDR3 is CASSLGTGNEKLFF. CDR3 nucleotides: TGCGCCAGCAGCTTAGGGACAGGGAATGAAAAACTGTTTTTT.

The gene calls are TRBV7-3 and TRBJ2-2; TRBD2 agrees at 10 bases. This CDR3 is built from 16 residues. Germline assignment: CDR1 SGHTA and CDR2 FQGTGA. The V and J ends lost 8 bases and 6 bases, in that order; junction bases with no gene match: 12. In DNA form, the CDR3 reads TGTGCCAGCGGCGACCGGGCTAGCGGGAGTTCCGGGGAGCTGTTTTTT. It yields the protein CASGDRASGSSGELFF.

V gene TRBV5-1 combines with J gene TRBJ2-3, with 11 bases that match TRBD2. The CDR3 spans 15 residues. J was trimmed by 4 bases and V by 0 bases; bases with no gene match: 1. The germline CDR1 and CDR2 sequences are SGHRS and YFSETQ. The CDR3 sequence: CASSLGLAGPDTQYF. The CDR3 DNA is TGCGCCAGCAGCTTGGGACTAGCGGGACCAGATACGCAGTATTTT.

The gene calls are TRBV19 and TRBJ2-7; D may be TRBD2 (6 bases). The CDR3 has 16 residues. Trimming took 5 bases from V and 3 from J, leaving 20 bases between them. CDR1 is LNHDA and CDR2 is SQIVND in the germline V gene (reference sequence). CDR3 DNA: TGTGCCAGTAGTGGTTTAGTGGGGGGACGGCTCTACGAGCAGTACTTC. Protein sequence: CASSGLVGGRLYEQYF.

The V gene is TRBV3-1 (or the pseudogene TRBV3-2), the J gene TRBJ2-1, with unresolved D. Deletions cut 4 bases from V and 0 bases from J, with 7 bases between. This CDR3 contains 14 residues. Germline V gene sequence: CDR1 LGHDT, CDR2 YNNKEL (reference sequence). The CDR3 region has the DNA TGTGCCAGCAGCCGTCTAGTCTCCTACAATGAGCAGTTCTTC. Translating it yields CASSRLVSYNEQFF.

The gene calls are TRBV4-1 and TRBJ2-1; weak D call: TRBD2 (6 bases). V was clipped by 3 bases and J by 6 bases, with 18 bases between them. From germline, CDR1 is MGHRA and CDR2 YSYEKL. This CDR3 contains 16 residues. In DNA form, the CDR3 reads TGCGCCAGCAGCCAGTCCCCGGGACTCGGCCGCAATGAGCAGTTCTTC. This gives the protein CASSQSPGLGRNEQFF.

The sample holds one count of this clone. The rearrangement uses TRBV28 and TRBJ1-4, with TRBD1 matching over 8 bases. V was pared by 6 bases and J by 2 bases, with 17 bases of the junction left unmatched. The CDR3 extends over 19 amino acids. CDR1 is MDHEN and CDR2 is SYDVKM in the germline V gene. DNA of the CDR3: TGTGCCAGCAGCACAACACCCGGACAGGGAGTAGGGACTAATGAAAAACTGTTTTTT. Amino acid sequence: CASSTTPGQGVGTNEKLFF. The full variable domain, rest sourced from reference TRBV28 and TRBJ1-4, is DVKVTQSSRYLVKRTGEKVFLECVQDMDHENMFWYRQDPGLGLRLIYFSYDVKMKEKGDIPEGYSVSREKKERFSLILESASTNQTSMYLCASSTTPGQGVGTNEKLFFGSGTQLSVL.

The gene calls are TRBV20-1 and TRBJ2-7, with D possibly TRBD1 on 6 matching bases. The V gene lost 3 bases and the J gene lost 0 bases, with 9 bases spanning the gap. Germline CDR1 DFQATT, CDR2 SNEGSKA (reference sequence). This CDR3 spans 13 amino acids. CDR3 nucleotides: TGCAGTGCTAGTCGGGACAACTCCTACGAGCAGTACTTC. Translating it yields CSASRDNSYEQYF.

V and J are TRBV20-1 and TRBJ1-1; D gene ambiguous. Germline CDR1 and CDR2: DFQATT and SNEGSKA (reference sequence). The length of the CDR3 is 11 residues. The germline V and J ends were trimmed by 3 bases and 7 bases, with 9 bases remaining between them. The CDR3 here is CSASQTREAFF. The CDR3 DNA is TGCAGTGCTAGTCAGACACGTGAAGCTTTCTTT.

The count of this clone is one. The V and J genes are TRBV19 and TRBJ2-5, with 8 bases matching TRBD1. This CDR3 spans 14 amino acids. Germline V CDR1 and CDR2: LNHDA, SQIVND (reference sequence). The V gene end was trimmed by 5 bases and the J gene end by 3 bases; junction bases not matched to a gene: 5. The CDR3 loop is CASSYGQGEETQYF. The CDR3 DNA sequence: TGTGCCAGTAGTTACGGACAGGGAGAAGAGACCCAGTACTTC.

V usage is TRBV7-2 and J usage is TRBJ2-1, with D tentatively TRBD2 (6 bases). Germline lookup yields CDR1 SGHTA and CDR2 FQGNSA. This CDR3 has 15 residues. Trimming took 3 bases from V and 2 from J, leaving 11 bases between them. The CDR3 coding sequence is TGTGCCAGCAGCTTTACGTCTAGCGCCTACAATGAGCAGTTCTTC. This sequence encodes CASSFTSSAYNEQFF.

CDR3 bases: TGTGCCAGCAGGGGACAGGGTAGGGATGAGCAGTTCTTC. Translating gives CASRGQGRDEQFF. The gene calls are TRBV11-3 and TRBJ2-1; TRBD1 matches at 9 bases. There are 13 residues in the CDR3. From germline, CDR1 is SGHNT and CDR2 YENEEA. J was trimmed by 8 bases and V by 6 bases; bases with no gene match: 5.

V is TRBV6-2 or TRBV6-3 and J is TRBJ1-3; TRBD1 is a possible D gene (6 bases). There are 14 residues in the CDR3. The V end lost 5 bases, the J end lost 0 bases, and 8 bases lay between the germline ends. The germline CDR1 and CDR2 sequences are MNHEY and SVGEGT. The CDR3 DNA is TGTGCCAGCAGTCGACAGGCCTCTGGAAACACCATATATTTT. The encoded protein is CASSRQASGNTIYF.

J is TRBJ1-5 and V is TRBV27; a weak D match, TRBD1 (6 bases). Trimming removed 5 bases from V and 0 bases from J, with 17 bases in between. The germline CDR1 and CDR2 sequences are MNHEY and SMNVEV (reference sequence). The CDR3 length is 17 residues. CDR3 DNA sequence: TGTGCCAGCAGTCTCAGGGGTCCCGGGCATAGCAATCAGCCCCAGCATTTT. The encoded protein is CASSLRGPGHSNQPQHF.